The sequence of this T cell receptor beta chain was determined in a study of OX40 agonist ivuxolimab in advanced cancers. Notes on the study in general: There was clonal expansion of CD4+ and CD8+ blood T cells by week 6 at 0.1 to 3.0 mg/kg. Also present in some nonresponders was a low level of normalized T-cell clonal expansion.

Sequencing used immunoSEQ multiplex PCR; TCRdb keeps in-frame clones, though not all of them. The data contain 54,000 or so clones, approximately 80% of them singletons. This clone was recorded a few times. Its matching antigen is unknown. Compared with germline, one end of the junction differs, possibly owing to a read error. Blood sampling took place at baseline, cycle 4 day 1, and cycle 7 day 1. CDR3 length: 14 amino acids. Looked up from germline, CDR1 is WSHSY and CDR2 is SAAADI. This TCR came from an adult with an advanced solid tumor such as melanoma, head and neck, liver or kidney cancer. The gene calls are TRBV10-2 and TRBJ1-2; possibly TRBD1 for D (5 bases). The specimen was CD4+ or CD8+ T cells sorted from blood, collected in a trial of the OX40 agonist ivuxolimab. The CDR3 here is CASSEFGTAYGYTF. The CDR3 coding sequence is TGCGCCAGCAGCGAGTTTGGGACGGCATATGGCTACACCTTC.